This T cell receptor beta chain is drawn from a study of CD8 T cells in ankylosing spondylitis. Findings of the study overall: Disease-linked clones bore a CD8+ phenotype, appearing relatively rarely in peripheral blood. The study identified a TCR beta motif of under 10 highly homologous variants that appeared characteristic of ankylosing spondylitis blood.

TCRdb reprocessed the 5' RACE reads via MiXCR and lists one record per CDR3 protein. The repertoire includes 650,000 to 800,000 distinct CDR3 sequences, around a fifth of them detected once, and roughly a fifth sits in the top ten. For this clonotype: Its target is unknown.

The V segment lost 5 bases and the J segment 0 bases; nucleotides outside the gene matches: 9. Germline loops: CDR1 DFQATT, CDR2 SNEGSKA (reference sequence). The length of the CDR3 is 16 residues. The clonotype originates from a male donor with ankylosing spondylitis. The chain couples TRBV20-1 to TRBJ2-3; TRBD2 agrees at 9 bases. The sequencing input was blood, either unsorted or a sorted T cell fraction (not recorded which). CDR3 amino acids: CSAHRLADPSTDTQYF. In DNA form, the CDR3 reads TGCAGTGCTCATAGACTAGCGGATCCCAGCACAGATACGCAGTATTTT.